Presented here are 19 T cell receptor beta chains from one specimen sequenced in a study of cytomegalovirus exposure and HLA in healthy donors. This PCR relied on a set of 60 Vbeta primers and 13 Jbeta primers. The method was immunoSEQ multiplex PCR; TCRdb's version includes in-frame clones alone and lacks a portion of them. The sample lists 65,000 to 70,000 clones, about 70% occurring once. The sequencing sample was made of PBMCs. These receptors came from a woman aged 25 to 39 in good health and CMV-seronegative.

V and J are TRBV14 and TRBJ2-7; 12 bases line up with TRBD1. Germline V gene sequence: CDR1 SGHDN, CDR2 FVKESK. The CDR3 spans 16 residues. V was pared by 0 bases and J by 8 bases, with 8 bases of the junction left unmatched. CDR3 DNA: TGTGCCAGCAGCCAAGATTGGGGGACAGGGGGCAACCAGCAGTACTTC. This codes for CASSQDWGTGGNQQYF.

The chain carries TRBV5-1 and TRBJ1-4; 9 bases line up with TRBD1. CDR3 length equals 15 residues. Germline V gene lookup returns CDR1 SGHRS and CDR2 YFSETQ. V trimming: 5 bases; J trimming: 1 base; junction bases outside the gene matches: 3. The CDR3 spells CASRQGAVTNEKLFF. CDR3 bases: TGCGCCAGCAGACAGGGGGCGGTAACTAATGAAAAACTGTTTTTT.

V and J are TRBV5-1 and TRBJ2-3; tentative D call: TRBD2 (6 bases). V was clipped by 4 bases and J by 0 bases, with 12 bases between them. Germline V gene lookup returns CDR1 SGHRS and CDR2 YFSETQ. The CDR3 consists of 15 residues. DNA of the CDR3: TGCGCCAGCAGCCGGGACTTTTCAAGCACAGATACGCAGTATTTT. Translated: CASSRDFSSTDTQYF.

A remark on this clone: A read error is possible here, since a much larger clone lies one base away. Because the CDR3 is missing its conserved closing phenylalanine or tryptophan, this is likely a read error. At the DNA level, this CDR3 is encoded by other sequences in the same sample as well. The CDR3 here is CASSQVPGRSGGYTV. CDR3 nucleotide sequence: TGTGCCAGCAGCCAAGTACCTGGGAGGTCGGGAGGCTACACCGTC. The rearrangement uses TRBV14 and TRBJ1-2; D remains unclear. CDR1 SGHDN and CDR2 FVKESK come from the germline V gene. Trimming stripped 1 base from V and 8 bases from J, with 17 bases between. The CDR3 spans 15 residues.

This clone was found many times. The chain employs TRBV10-2 and TRBJ1-1; D possibly corresponds to TRBD1 (5 bases). V was shortened by 3 bases and J by 5 bases, with 13 bases between the two germline ends. Per the germline V gene, CDR1 is WSHSY and CDR2 is SAAADI. The CDR3 runs to 14 residues. CDR3 in amino acids: CASSESGPTTEAFF. The CDR3 DNA reads TGCGCCAGCAGTGAATCAGGGCCTACTACTGAAGCTTTCTTT.

J is TRBJ1-1 and V is TRBV7-3, with TRBD1 identical over 11 bases. The V gene's germline CDR1 is SGHTA and CDR2 FQGTGA. V was clipped by 5 bases and J by 8 bases; unmatched bases: 10. This CDR3 spans 15 amino acids. CDR3 region: CASSAKRTGGMEAFF. The CDR3 nucleotides are TGTGCCAGCAGCGCCAAGAGGACAGGGGGCATGGAAGCTTTCTTT.

The V call is TRBV29-1, the J call TRBJ2-1, with 8 bases lining up with TRBD2. V lost 3 bases and J lost 3; bases outside the gene matches: 7. This CDR3 has 15 residues. Germline V gives CDR1 SQVTM, CDR2 ANQGSEA. The CDR3: CSVDTGRGGYNEQFF. The CDR3 DNA reads TGCAGCGTTGATACCGGGAGGGGGGGCTACAATGAGCAGTTCTTC.

This clone was counted a single time. The chain couples TRBV28 to TRBJ1-4; the D is unclear. The CDR3 runs 14 residues. In germline, CDR1 is MDHEN, CDR2 SYDVKM. Trimming left V 3 bases short and J 4 bases short, with 9 bases between. CDR3 bases: TGTGCCAGCAGTTTCACGGGGAATAATGAAAAACTGTTTTTT. Its protein is CASSFTGNNEKLFF. Filled out from reference TRBV28 and TRBJ1-4, the complete variable domain reads DVKVTQSSRYLVKRTGEKVFLECVQDMDHENMFWYRQDPGLGLRLIYFSYDVKMKEKGDIPEGYSVSREKKERFSLILESASTNQTSMYLCASSFTGNNEKLFFGSGTQLSVL.

This clone has more than one count but fewer than ten. The chain has TRBV6-1 and TRBJ1-1; the D gene is possibly TRBD1 (6 bases). The CDR3 sequence is 14 residues long. With 7 bases removed from V and 0 bases from J, the gap between germline ends came to 12 bases. The germline gives CDR1 MNHNS, CDR2 SASEGT. CDR3 nucleotide sequence: TGTGCCAGCAATCCGAGGACAGTGAACACTGAAGCTTTCTTT. Translated, it gives CASNPRTVNTEAFF.

This rearrangement joins TRBV7-2 to TRBJ2-7; possible D gene TRBD2, 6 bases. This CDR3 has 15 residues. V was cut by 1 base and J by 0 bases, with 10 bases left in between. Germline V gene sequence: CDR1 SGHTA, CDR2 FQGNSA. CDR3 protein: CASSLGGANSYEQYF. The CDR3 bases are TGTGCCAGCAGCTTAGGCGGGGCCAACTCCTACGAGCAGTACTTC.

The rearrangement uses TRBV27 and TRBJ2-7; tentative D call: TRBD2 (6 bases). Germline loops: CDR1 MNHEY, CDR2 SMNVEV (reference sequence). Trimming pared 6 bases from V and 0 bases from J, leaving 15 bases between. The CDR3 loop spans 15 amino acids. The CDR3 loop reads CASRLGTGLSYEQYF. CDR3 coding DNA: TGTGCCAGCAGACTCGGGACGGGACTCTCCTACGAGCAGTACTTC.

The chain recombines TRBV4-1 with TRBJ1-5; 9 nucleotides match TRBD1. With 3 bases clipped from V and 9 bases from J, the junction kept 9 bases outside the gene matches. Germline lookup yields CDR1 MGHRA and CDR2 YSYEKL. The CDR3 has 15 residues. The CDR3 loop is CASSQTDRGGWPQHF. CDR3 DNA sequence: TGCGCCAGCAGCCAGACCGACAGGGGGGGATGGCCCCAGCATTTT.

The chain employs TRBV4-1 and TRBJ2-1; perhaps TRBD1 as D (5 bases). Germline-derived CDR1 and CDR2 are MGHRA and YSYEKL. The ends were cut back, 1 base at V and 5 bases at J, with 6 bases in the middle. The CDR3 has 13 residues. The CDR3 reads CASSQVRDNEQFF. Written as DNA, the CDR3 is TGCGCCAGCAGCCAAGTCAGGGACAATGAGCAGTTCTTC.

The chain employs TRBV5-1 and TRBJ1-1, with a possible D match to TRBD1 (5 bases). The CDR3 consists of 13 residues. Trimming removed 5 bases at V and 1 base at J, with 9 bases between. Germline lookup yields CDR1 SGHRS and CDR2 YFSETQ. CDR3 nucleotides: TGCGCCAGCAGGAACGGACAGAACACTGAAGCTTTCTTT. Translation: CASRNGQNTEAFF. Full variable domain (remainder filled in from reference TRBV5-1 and TRBJ1-1): KAGVTQTPRYLIKTRGQQVTLSCSPISGHRSVSWYQQTPGQGLQFLFEYFSETQRNKGNFPGRFSGRQFSNSRSEMNVSTLELGDSALYLCASRNGQNTEAFFGQGTRLTVV.

J is TRBJ1-1 and V is TRBV10-1; 8 positions agree with TRBD1. Germline CDR1 and CDR2: WNHNN and SYGVQD (reference sequence). The V gene end was trimmed by 3 bases and the J gene end by 11 bases; junction bases not matched to a gene: 5. The CDR3 loop spans 12 amino acids. The CDR3 DNA sequence: TGCGCCAGCAGTGACCAGGGGGCCCCTGCTTTCTTT. Translated, it gives CASSDQGAPAFF.

The J gene is TRBJ2-2, the V gene TRBV11-2; possible D gene TRBD1, 5 bases. CDR3 length equals 15 residues. Germline V gene data show CDR1 as SGHAT and CDR2 as FQNNGV. Trimming shortened V by 2 bases and J by 0 bases, and 7 bases separated the two germline ends. The CDR3 bases are TGTGCCAGCAGCTTAATGACAGCGAACACCGGGGAGCTGTTTTTT. Its protein product is CASSLMTANTGELFF. Variable domain in full (rest from reference TRBV11-2 and TRBJ2-2): EAGVAQSPRYKIIEKRQSVAFWCNPISGHATLYWYQQILGQGPKLLIQFQNNGVVDDSQLPKDRFSAERLKGVDSTLKIQPAKLEDSAVYLCASSLMTANTGELFFGEGSRLTVL.

The V and J genes are TRBV7-8 and TRBJ1-2; no reliable D call. The CDR3 contains 14 residues. The V and J ends lost 4 bases and 5 bases respectively, with 14 bases between them. Germline V gene sequence: CDR1 SGHVS, CDR2 FQNEAQ. The CDR3 bases are TGTGCCAGCAGCTCTCCCGGGGTGTGGTATGGCTACACCTTC. This sequence encodes CASSSPGVWYGYTF. The whole variable domain, filled in from reference TRBV7-8 and TRBJ1-2, reads GAGVSQSPRYKVAKRGQDVALRCDPISGHVSLFWYQQALGQGPEFLTYFQNEAQLDKSGLPSDRFFAERPEGSVSTLKIQRTQQEDSAVYLCASSSPGVWYGYTFGSGTRLTVV.

The chain joins TRBV27 to TRBJ1-2, with 7 bases that match TRBD1. Trimming cost V 4 bases and J 0 bases; bases outside gene matches: 5. The CDR3 loop spans 15 amino acids. Germline values: CDR1 MNHEY, CDR2 SMNVEV (reference sequence). The CDR3 spells CASSSWDSANYGYTF. In nucleotides, the CDR3 is TGTGCCAGCAGTTCATGGGACAGCGCTAACTATGGCTACACCTTC.

There are a few counts of this clone. In DNA, the CDR3 is TGTGCCAGCAGTGAAGTCAGGGTGGACACTGAAGCTTTCTTT. Translation: CASSEVRVDTEAFF. The V call is TRBV6-1, the J call TRBJ1-1; tentatively, D is TRBD1 (5 bases). The CDR3 loop spans 14 amino acids. V lost 1 base and J 3 bases, leaving 9 bases between the germline ends. Germline loops: CDR1 MNHNS, CDR2 SASEGT.